These T cell receptor beta chains were read from a single sample in a study of control samples from healthy donors and cancer patients. Clones were sequenced by immunoSEQ multiplex PCR, and TCRdb holds only the in-frame ones, with some missing. The table includes about 78,000 clones, about 89% detected once. Material: blood. Source of these receptors: a woman aged 60-75 years in good health. Each CDR3 is given without its conserved first and last residue.

TRBV7-2,TRBJ1-5,14,ASSLQDSRNNQPQH
TRBV5-4,TRBJ1-6,13,ASMGSDRGNSPLH
TRBV28,TRBJ1-5,13,ASRSPQARNQPQH
TRBV5-1,TRBJ2-5,15,ASSLTAGGRVPETQY
TRBV11-3,TRBJ2-5,14,ASSLGGLGFEETQY
TRBV11-2,TRBJ1-6,13,ASSLWGTGSSPLH
TRBV7-9,TRBJ1-2,11,ASSLGAGYGYT
TRBV4-1,TRBJ2-7,15,ASSRAPPGTAPYEQY
TRBV2,TRBJ2-4,9,ASSSRGIQY
TRBV28,TRBJ2-2,12,AIRDRRYTGELF
TRBV5-4,TRBJ1-2,12,ASSSGQGPDGYT
TRBV5-1,TRBJ1-1,10,ASSTEGTEAF
TRBV2,TRBJ2-1,12,ASSSIAGGNEQF
TRBV7-2,TRBJ1-2,12,ASSPWTLSDGYT
TRBV5-1,TRBJ1-1,12,ASSLPDDRGPAF
TRBV20-1,TRBJ2-1,9,SASFTNEQF
TRBV5-1,TRBJ2-1,11,ASSLREPGEQF
TRBV28,TRBJ1-5,13,ASRPTGTGYQPQH
TRBV9,TRBJ2-2,13,ASSVAVASTGELF
TRBV15,TRBJ2-4,14,ATSRGGAAAKNIQY
TRBV11-3,TRBJ1-1,14,ASSLVLEGRKTEAF
TRBV4-1,TRBJ2-1,15,ASSQGTWERRRNEQF
TRBV20-1,TRBJ2-3,13,SASLLEGVTDTQY
TRBV7-4,TRBJ2-5,11,ASRLGRAETQY
TRBV11-3,TRBJ1-1,12,ASSLEGVDTEAF
TRBV5-1,TRBJ1-3,14,ASSLGHGISGNTIY
TRBV7-2,TRBJ2-7,13,ASSIRGGGIIEQY
TRBV7-9,TRBJ2-7,12,ASSPGGAGGEQY
TRBV9,TRBJ2-1,12,ASSYSGPKDEQF
TRBV5-1,TRBJ2-1,13,ASSLAGGPINEQF
TRBV5-1,TRBJ1-6,13,ASKLDSSYNSPLH
TRBV6-5,TRBJ2-3,11,ASTGEGTDTQY
TRBV7-2,TRBJ2-3,13,ASSFGTGRQDTQY
TRBV7-6,TRBJ2-2,12,ASSYTQGTGELF
TRBV2,TRBJ2-7,8,ASKLVEQY
TRBV6-2/TRBV6-3,TRBJ2-7,11,ASSDLGRYEQY
TRBV6-5,TRBJ2-5,13,ASRGQDGMGETQY
TRBV14,TRBJ2-1,12,ASRRGQGKNEQF
TRBV5-1,TRBJ2-7,14,ASSGGGLAVSYEQY
TRBV28,TRBJ2-5,13,ASSPSGGLRKTQY
TRBV5-4,TRBJ1-6,16,ASSSLGGRLAYNSPLH
TRBV5-1,TRBJ2-1,12,ASNRLAGYNEQF
TRBV5-4,TRBJ1-1,12,ASSLVSGGTEAF